This T cell receptor (beta chain) was recorded in a study of early T cells in non-severe SARS-CoV-2 infection. Across the study: Sequencing targeted bulk RNA from unsorted whole blood, leaving chains unpaired.

Researchers attached unique molecular identifiers to individual cDNA molecules. MiXCR, run by TCRdb on the 5' RACE reads, gives a single entry per CDR3 protein. The repertoire includes some 76,000 distinct CDR3 sequences, approximately 13% of them detected once, and over 12% sits in the top ten. This clonotype came up a few times. Germline CDR1 reads MGHRA; CDR2 reads YSYEKL. The CDR3 has 15 residues. The V gene lost 3 bases and the J gene lost 10 bases, with 21 bases spanning the gap. This chain links TRBV4-1 with TRBJ1-1, with D unclear. This clonotype originated in an adult who was a healthcare worker with PCR-confirmed SARS-CoV-2 infection or an uninfected control (not recorded which). The specimen sequenced was whole blood. This CDR3 reads CASSQTPGSRIGAFF. The CDR3 bases are TGCGCCAGCAGCCAGACCCCGGGTTCCAGGATCGGAGCTTTCTTT.